The entry below gives a single T cell receptor (beta chain) sequence along with its context. These data come from a study of blood T cell repertoires in COVID-19. Study in general: Acute and convalescent COVID-19 specimens originated in the United States, Italy and Spain. T cells, B-cell-depleted T cells, or PBMCs supplied cDNA or gDNA.

In the authors' workflow: Reference gene primer amplification in the assay estimated nucleated cell counts. Only in-frame clones appear in the TCRdb table, and some are missing; sequencing was by immunoSEQ multiplex PCR. Clone size and V and J calls were adopted from that table, with D and trimming inferred from the DNA. Of about 190,000 clones listed, approximately 88% are singletons. CDR1 and CDR2 from the germline V gene are LGHDT and YNNKEL (reference sequence). The CDR3 is 21 amino acids. With V trimmed by 0 bases and J by 0 bases, 14 bases remained unmatched. This TCR was recovered from a man aged 40-50 years with acute or convalescent COVID-19. The sample was peripheral blood. The genes are TRBV3-1 (or the pseudogene TRBV3-2) and TRBJ1-6, with 7 bases matching TRBD1. The CDR3 DNA is TGTGCCAGCAGCCAAGAAATCGGCGACAGGGATAAAAGCTCCTATAATTCACCCCTCCACTTT. Translation gives CASSQEIGDRDKSSYNSPLHF.